The 7 T cell receptor beta chains reported below all come from one sample, sequenced in a study of cytomegalovirus exposure and HLA in healthy donors. The PCR used 60 Vbeta and 13 Jbeta primers. Clones were read by immunoSEQ multiplex PCR, and TCRdb kept only the in-frame ones, dropping some. This table has roughly 100,000 clones, over 60% appearing once. The sequencing input was PBMCs. The receptors derive from a man aged 60 to 75 in good health and CMV-seropositive.

This chain connects TRBV13 to TRBJ1-1; D gene uncertain. V lost 5 bases to trimming and J lost 1 base, with 14 bases between them. The CDR3 length is 15 residues. In germline, CDR1 is PRHDT, CDR2 FYEKMQ (reference sequence). CDR3 DNA: TGTGCCAGCAGCCTCCGGCGGGGTACGAACACTGAAGCTTTCTTT. Protein product: CASSLRRGTNTEAFF.

The chain uses TRBV11-3 and TRBJ2-7, with 9 bases identical to TRBD1. Germline values: CDR1 SGHNT, CDR2 YENEEA. Germline trimming cut 4 bases from V and 3 bases from J; bases unmatched to any gene: 7. The CDR3 covers 15 residues. CDR3 protein: CASSWATGGVYEQYF. In nucleotides, the CDR3 is TGTGCCAGCAGCTGGGCGACAGGGGGGGTCTACGAGCAGTACTTC. The entire variable domain, with the rest obtained from reference TRBV11-3 and TRBJ2-7, is as follows: EAGVVQSPRYKIIEKKQPVAFWCNPISGHNTLYWYLQNLGQGPELLIRYENEEAVDDSQLPKDRFSAERLKGVDSTLKIQPAELGDSAVYLCASSWATGGVYEQYFGPGTRLTVT.

The V call is TRBV5-1, the J call TRBJ2-3; TRBD1 aligns across 10 bases. CDR3 length equals 15 residues. Trimming cost V 1 base and J 7 bases; bases outside gene matches: 6. Germline CDR1 and CDR2: SGHRS and YFSETQ. CDR3 sequence reads: CASSLNGQGGNTQYF. DNA of the CDR3: TGCGCCAGCAGCTTGAATGGACAGGGGGGAAATACGCAGTATTTT.

This chain uses TRBV15 with TRBJ2-7; D is perhaps TRBD2 (5 bases). The CDR3 is made up of 13 amino acids. Germline lookup yields CDR1 LNHNV and CDR2 YYDKDF (reference sequence). V was trimmed by 5 bases and J by 2 bases, leaving 10 bases between them. The CDR3 coding sequence is TGTGCCACCAGCGGCGGGCTACCCTACGAGCAGTACTTC. This codes for CATSGGLPYEQYF.

The chain links TRBV6-6 to TRBJ1-3; D is unclear. Per germline, CDR1 MNHNY and CDR2 SVGAGI (reference sequence). There are 14 residues in the CDR3. V was shortened by 2 bases and J by 4 bases, with 9 bases between the two germline ends. The chain's CDR3 is CASSYEVSGNTIYF. Written as DNA, the CDR3 is TGTGCCAGCAGTTACGAGGTTTCAGGAAACACCATATATTTT.

This chain connects TRBV9 to TRBJ2-3; D might be TRBD1 (5 bases). The CDR3 is 14 amino acids. The germline V and J ends were trimmed by 2 bases and 1 base, with 8 bases remaining between them. Germline loops: CDR1 SGDLS, CDR2 YYNGEE. DNA for the CDR3: TGTGCCAGCAGCGTTTTAGGGGGCACAGATACGCAGTATTTT. Amino acid sequence: CASSVLGGTDTQYF.

The chain links TRBV28 to TRBJ2-7; 7 bases map to TRBD1. Per the germline V gene, CDR1 is MDHEN and CDR2 is SYDVKM. V lost 1 base and J lost 6; bases outside the gene matches: 9. CDR3 length: 15 amino acids. CDR3 in amino acids: CASSLLGQGVSEQYF. Written as DNA, the CDR3 is TGTGCCAGCAGTTTATTGGGGCAGGGGGTGAGCGAGCAGTACTTC.